The next 13 T cell receptor beta chains were all read from a single sample in a study of metastatic and nonmetastatic thyroid tumors (dated by TCRdb to 2018 to 2020). None of the patients had been given any treatment before thyroid surgery. Library preparation was by PCR. Sequencing was performed on an Illumina HiSeq 4000. Clones were called with MiXCR by TCRdb after fastp trimmed the public reads at Q25, and only in-frame beta chains were retained. The table for this sample lists some 38,000 clones; approximately 20% of them were counted only once. The ten top clones hold approximately 16% of the sample. The material sequenced was blood. The receptors were sampled from a female donor with papillary thyroid cancer or a benign thyroid nodule (not recorded which). Some clones in this sample may be carry-over from other donors' samples.

This clone occurred a few times. The DNA of the CDR3 is TGTGCCAGCCGAGGCGAGGGAAGCACCGGGGAGCTGTTTTTT. Translation gives CASRGEGSTGELFF. The chain uses TRBV11-2 and TRBJ2-2; tentative D call: TRBD2 (5 bases). The V end was cut by 8 bases, the J end by 4 bases, with 14 bases between. Germline V gene lookup returns CDR1 SGHAT and CDR2 FQNNGV. The CDR3 contains 14 residues.

This clone was counted ten times or more. This chain links TRBV2 with TRBJ2-5; a weak D match, TRBD2 (6 bases). Germline-derived CDR1 and CDR2 are SNHLY and FYNNEI. The V end was cut by 6 bases, the J end by 5 bases, with 19 bases between. CDR3 length: 15 amino acids. CDR3 sequence reads: CASSQMGGGWETQYF. CDR3 DNA sequence: TGTGCCAGCAGCCAAATGGGTGGGGGGTGGGAGACCCAGTACTTC.

This clone occurred many times. This chain joins TRBV20-1 and TRBJ2-2; 7 bases agree with TRBD1. Losses at the gene ends were 1 base for V and 5 bases for J; bases not matched to a gene: 4. CDR1 is DFQATT and CDR2 is SNEGSKA in the germline V gene (reference sequence). CDR3 size: 14 residues. The DNA for the CDR3 is TGCAGTGCTAGAGGGGACAGAATTACCGGGGAGCTGTTTTTT. As protein: CSARGDRITGELFF.

The rearrangement uses TRBV5-6 and TRBJ1-2; D may be TRBD1 (6 bases). CDR1 and CDR2 (germline): SGHDT, YYEEEE. This CDR3 spans 13 amino acids. V was pared by 5 bases and J by 4 bases, with 12 bases between. CDR3 bases: TGTGCCAGCAGTAAGGGGGAGATCTATGGCTACACCTTC. The encoded protein is CASSKGEIYGYTF.

In this sample, this clone turned up many times. This sequence joins TRBV5-1 and TRBJ2-7; maybe TRBD1 (6 bases). Trimming took 0 bases from V and 4 from J, leaving 11 bases between them. Germline loops: CDR1 SGHRS, CDR2 YFSETQ. CDR3 length: 14 residues. The CDR3 DNA is TGCGCCAGCAGCTTGGACAGGGCGGGTTACGAGCAGTACTTC. Residues: CASSLDRAGYEQYF.

The rearrangement joins TRBV4-1 to TRBJ2-7, with TRBD2 identical over 7 bases. Germline CDR1 MGHRA, CDR2 YSYEKL. The CDR3 is made up of 16 amino acids. Losses at the gene ends were 1 base for V and 0 bases for J; bases not matched to a gene: 6. CDR3 DNA: TGCGCCAGCAGCCAAGGACTCACTAGCGCCTCCTACGAGCAGTACTTC. Its translation: CASSQGLTSASYEQYF.

This clone was detected only a few times. The chain recombines TRBV11-2 with TRBJ1-1; 7 bases align to TRBD1. The CDR3 covers 13 residues. V lost 4 bases to trimming and J lost 8 bases; unmatched junction nucleotides: 7. From germline, CDR1 is SGHAT and CDR2 FQNNGV. The CDR3: CASSSDRASEAFF. The CDR3 coding sequence is TGTGCCAGCAGCTCAGACAGGGCCTCGGAAGCTTTCTTT.

This clone was seen many times. The chain combines TRBV10-3 with TRBJ2-6; a weak D match, TRBD1 (6 bases). This CDR3 spans 17 amino acids. The V gene lost 0 bases and the J gene lost 0 bases, with 9 bases spanning the gap. The germline gives CDR1 ENHRY, CDR2 SYGVKD. The CDR3 nucleotides are TGTGCCATCAGTGAGTCGAGGACAGACTCTGGGGCCAACGTCCTGACTTTC. This sequence encodes CAISESRTDSGANVLTF.

This clone was detected a few times. One end of the junction does not line up with germline, which may come from a read error. This rearrangement joins TRBV28 to TRBJ1-4; 11 bases agree with TRBD1. The CDR3 consists of 17 residues. In germline, CDR1 is MDHEN, CDR2 SYDVKM. The CDR3 nucleotides are TGTGCCAGCATTCTCGGACAGGGGGCGGGAACTAACGAAAAACTGTTTTTT. Translation gives CASILGQGAGTNEKLFF.

By share, this clone counts as medium-sized. The V call is TRBV6-1, the J call TRBJ1-6; the D is unclear. The CDR3 loop spans 13 amino acids. In germline, CDR1 is MNHNS, CDR2 SASEGT. V was pared by 6 bases and J by 8 bases, with 11 bases between. The CDR3 loop is CASRTEVDSPLHF. The CDR3 nucleotides are TGTGCCAGCAGGACTGAGGTTGATTCACCCCTCCACTTT.

The genes are TRBV20-1 and TRBJ1-1, with D possibly TRBD1 on 5 matching bases. The CDR3 spans 11 residues. With 6 bases removed from V and 3 bases from J, the gap between germline ends came to 8 bases. Germline V lookup: CDR1 DFQATT, CDR2 SNEGSKA (reference sequence). The CDR3 loop reads CSARQYTEAFF. DNA for the CDR3: TGCAGTGCCAGACAGTACACTGAAGCTTTCTTT.

Of note for this clone: The junction departs from the called germline gene at one end, perhaps through a read error. The chain has TRBV6-1 and TRBJ1-1; D might be TRBD1 (6 bases). CDR3 length equals 16 residues. Germline V gene sequence: CDR1 MNHNS, CDR2 SASEGT. The CDR3 spells CASSEVGQSSNIEAFF. The CDR3 DNA reads TGTGCCAGCAGTGAAGTAGGACAGAGTTCTAACATTGAAGCTTTCTTT.

This clone was seen ten or more times. This chain uses TRBV7-3 with TRBJ2-2, with D uncertain. CDR3 length equals 13 residues. Trimming took 5 bases from V and 7 from J, leaving 11 bases between them. Germline V gene lookup returns CDR1 SGHTA and CDR2 FQGTGA. The CDR3 region has the DNA TGTGCCAGCAGCCCCAACAAGCTCGGGGAGCTGTTTTTT. Amino acid sequence: CASSPNKLGELFF.